These 12 T cell receptor beta chains originate from one sample sequenced in a study of T cell responses to AZD1222 COVID-19 vaccine. Profiled with immunoSEQ multiplex PCR; TCRdb holds only in-frame clones, not every one. In the table there are about 68,000 clones, more than 70% of which are singletons. The sequences come from peripheral blood, collected on day 0 of AZD1222 vaccination. The source is an adult in good health.

The chain recombines TRBV5-4 with TRBJ1-1, with 7 nucleotides matching TRBD1. J lost 6 bases, V lost 4 bases, and 9 bases had no gene match. The CDR3 consists of 14 residues. Germline values: CDR1 SGHNT, CDR2 YYREEE (reference sequence). CDR3 nucleotide sequence: TGTGCCAGCAGCCCGGGACAGAGAGGAGCTGAAGCTTTCTTT. Amino acid sequence: CASSPGQRGAEAFF.

The genes are TRBV3-1 (or the pseudogene TRBV3-2) and TRBJ2-2; D is unclear. V lost 6 bases and J lost 5, with 16 bases in between. The CDR3 is made up of 15 amino acids. CDR1 LGHDT and CDR2 YNNKEL come from the germline V gene (reference sequence). The CDR3 coding sequence is TGTGCCAGCAGGGCGAAAAACACGGCTACCGGGGAGCTGTTTTTT. It specifies CASRAKNTATGELFF.

V is TRBV4-2 and J is TRBJ1-3; D uncertain. Trimming removed 5 bases from V and 1 base from J, with 9 bases in between. This CDR3 spans 14 amino acids. Germline V gene data show CDR1 as LGHNA and CDR2 as YNFKEQ. The DNA of the CDR3 is TGTGCCAGCAGCGCCGGCGCTTCTGGAAACACCATATATTTT. Amino acids: CASSAGASGNTIYF.

The genes are TRBV3-1 (or the pseudogene TRBV3-2) and TRBJ1-2; D uncertain. V lost 2 bases and J lost 8, with 15 bases in between. The V gene's germline CDR1 is LGHDT and CDR2 YNNKEL (reference sequence). The CDR3 has 14 amino acids. This CDR3 reads CASSQWEGGGGYTF. The CDR3 DNA reads TGTGCCAGCAGCCAATGGGAGGGCGGTGGGGGCTACACCTTC.

The CDR3 DNA reads as TGTGCCAGCAGTGACTCGGGACAGGGCACAGATACGCAGTATTTT. Amino acids: CASSDSGQGTDTQYF. This rearrangement joins TRBV6-4 to TRBJ2-3; 8 nucleotides align to TRBD1. Trimming took 0 bases from V and 1 from J; bases not matched to a gene: 0. CDR3 size: 15 residues. Germline lookup yields CDR1 MRHNA and CDR2 SNTAGT.

This clone was recorded once. This rearrangement joins TRBV19 to TRBJ2-3, with D perhaps matching TRBD2 (5 bases). V was cut by 2 bases and J by 6 bases, with 9 bases left in between. The germline gives CDR1 LNHDA, CDR2 SQIVND (reference sequence). The length of the CDR3 is 13 residues. The chain's CDR3 is CASSILGGDTQYF. Written as DNA, the CDR3 is TGTGCCAGTAGTATACTCGGCGGGGATACGCAGTATTTT.

The V call is TRBV12-3 or TRBV12-4, the J call TRBJ2-7, with D uncertain. With 5 bases removed from V and 0 bases from J, the gap between germline ends came to 2 bases. The CDR3 consists of 11 residues. The CDR3 is CASSNSYEQYF. The CDR3 region has the DNA TGTGCCAGCAGTAACTCCTACGAGCAGTACTTC.

The rearrangement uses TRBV6-1 and TRBJ2-6; D gene ambiguous. This CDR3 region has 15 residues. Germline CDR1 MNHNS, CDR2 SASEGT. The V end was cut by 7 bases, the J end by 1 base, with 11 bases between. CDR3: CASKDWGSGANVLTF. The CDR3 DNA follows: TGTGCCAGCAAGGATTGGGGATCTGGGGCCAACGTCCTGACTTTC.

V gene TRBV6-6 combines with J gene TRBJ2-6; no definite D call. This CDR3 spans 16 amino acids. The V and J ends lost 2 bases and 4 bases respectively, with 12 bases between them. CDR1 MNHNY and CDR2 SVGAGI come from the germline V gene (reference sequence). The CDR3 here is CASSYIGGSGANVLTF. In nucleotides, the CDR3 is TGTGCCAGCAGTTACATTGGCGGTTCCGGGGCCAACGTCCTGACTTTC.

This sequence joins TRBV18 and TRBJ1-6, with TRBD1 matching over 10 bases. This CDR3 has 14 amino acids. The germline gives CDR1 KGHSH, CDR2 LQKENI. Trimming took 8 bases from V and 5 from J; bases not matched to a gene: 3. CDR3 loop: CASAGTGDNSPLHF. The CDR3 DNA is TGTGCCAGCGCCGGGACAGGGGATAATTCACCCCTCCACTTT. The full variable domain, completed using reference TRBV18 and TRBJ1-6, is NAGVMQNPRHLVRRRGQEARLRCSPMKGHSHVYWYRQLPEEGLKFMVYLQKENIIDESGMPKERFSAEFPKEGPSILRIQQVVRGDSAAYFCASAGTGDNSPLHFGNGTRLTVT.

The V call is TRBV2, the J call TRBJ2-5; no clear D gene. V gave up 3 bases and J gave up 2 bases, with 7 bases separating them. Germline CDR1 and CDR2: SNHLY and FYNNEI. The CDR3 totals 13 residues. In DNA, the CDR3 is TGTGCCAGCAGTGAGCCCTTTCAAGAGACCCAGTACTTC. Translated, it gives CASSEPFQETQYF.

This sequence joins TRBV27 and TRBJ2-7; 10 nucleotides line up with TRBD2. Germline CDR1 and CDR2: MNHEY and SMNVEV (reference sequence). V shed 6 bases and J 3 bases; nucleotides not matched to a gene: 2. The length of the CDR3 is 13 residues. The CDR3 sequence: CASSPSGSYEQYF. The CDR3 DNA follows: TGTGCCAGCAGCCCTAGCGGGAGCTACGAGCAGTACTTC.